The present T cell receptor (beta chain) was sequenced within a study of identical twins. TCRdb reanalysed the 5' RACE reads using MiXCR and keeps one entry per CDR3 protein. In the table there are 450,000 or so distinct CDR3 sequences, 20% to 25% of which are singletons. These data were also reused for a study on T cells expressing NK-cell markers. That report notes: Dominant NKG2C+ clonotypes made up roughly 1.0-8% of CD8+ T cells in over five donors.

The TCR comes from a woman in her late teens or twenties in good health. Source material: CD4+ T cells sorted from blood.

The CDR3 region is CASRPYRGNFYGYTF. In DNA, the CDR3 is TGTGCCAGCAGGCCCTACAGGGGAAACTTCTATGGCTACACCTTC. The chain recombines TRBV6-1 with TRBJ1-2; TRBD1 aligns across 7 bases. V dropped 6 bases and J dropped 4; count of bases not matched to a gene: 11. CDR1 and CDR2 (germline): MNHNS, SASEGT. The CDR3 is 15 amino acids.